This T cell receptor (beta chain) comes out of a study of blood T cell repertoires in COVID-19. About the study: Samples of COVID-19 (acute and convalescent) were obtained from the United States, Italy and Spain. Nucleic acid was either cDNA or gDNA, and it came from T cells, B-cell-depleted T cells, or PBMCs.

With 4 bases clipped from V and 5 bases from J, the junction kept 8 bases outside the gene matches. Germline V gene lookup returns CDR1 KGHDR and CDR2 SFDVKD. The CDR3 has 15 residues. On this clone: Other DNA sequences in this specimen translate into the identical CDR3.

In the original workflow: Amplification from reference gene primers served as the basis for estimated nucleated cell counts. Generated by immunoSEQ multiplex PCR, the TCRdb table keeps only in-frame clones and is missing some. Clonal size and the V and J genes are those of that table, whereas D and trimming came from the DNA. In the table there are about 220,000 clones, roughly 88% of which are singletons. This TCR derives from a man in his fifties or sixties with active or convalescent COVID-19. The chain combines TRBV24-1 with TRBJ2-5; 8 bases fit TRBD1. What was sequenced was peripheral blood. CDR3 region: CATSDPTGAGETQYF. CDR3 bases: TGTGCCACCAGTGACCCGACAGGGGCTGGGGAGACCCAGTACTTC.